This T cell receptor beta chain was obtained from a study of STAT5B mutations in CD4+ large granular lymphocyte leukemia. Study-wide context: Among healthy controls, a particular HLA allele went with more CDR3 'QG' motifs. Study results and limitations: 8/27 top patient clones versus 2/35 control clones were TRBV06-family.

Authors' data handling: Lowest detectable productive clonotype frequency was 2.59 x 10-5. Repertoires were generated with immunoSEQ multiplex PCR, while TCRdb's copy carries only in-frame clones and drops some. The DNA gave D and trimming, while V, J and clone size come from that table. The sample records 28,000 or so clones, 65% to 80% being singletons. In this sample, this clone turned up a few times. The antigen is not known. The CDR3 sequence is 17 residues long. V shed 4 bases and J shed 4 bases, with 18 bases lying between them. Germline V gives CDR1 SGDLS, CDR2 YYNGEE. This TCR derives from a human donor in good health. This chain links TRBV9 with TRBJ2-6, with no clear D. Sequencing input: CD4+ T cells from blood buffy coats. The CDR3 is CASSTLWGPSGANVLTF. The CDR3 DNA follows: TGTGCCAGCAGCACCCTCTGGGGTCCCTCCGGGGCCAACGTCCTGACTTTC.